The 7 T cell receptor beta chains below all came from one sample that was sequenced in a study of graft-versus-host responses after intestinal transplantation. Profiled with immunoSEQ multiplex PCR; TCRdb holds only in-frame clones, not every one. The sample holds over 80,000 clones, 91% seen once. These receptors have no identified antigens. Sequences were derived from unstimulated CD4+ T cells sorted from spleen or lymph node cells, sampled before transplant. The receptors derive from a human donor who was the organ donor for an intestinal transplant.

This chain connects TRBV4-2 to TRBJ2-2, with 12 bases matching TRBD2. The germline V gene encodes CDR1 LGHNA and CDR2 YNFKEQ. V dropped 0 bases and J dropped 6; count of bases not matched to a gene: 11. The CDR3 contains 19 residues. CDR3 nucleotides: TGTGCCAGCAGCCAAGATGGGGCTAGCGGGGGGGCCGTAGCCGGGGAGCTGTTTTTT. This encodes CASSQDGASGGAVAGELFF.

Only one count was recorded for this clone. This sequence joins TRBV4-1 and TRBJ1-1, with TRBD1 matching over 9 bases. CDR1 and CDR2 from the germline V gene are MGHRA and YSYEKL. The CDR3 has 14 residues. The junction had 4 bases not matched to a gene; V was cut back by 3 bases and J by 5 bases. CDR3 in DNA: TGCGCCAGCAGCCACCGGGACAGGGATACTGAAGCTTTCTTT. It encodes CASSHRDRDTEAFF.

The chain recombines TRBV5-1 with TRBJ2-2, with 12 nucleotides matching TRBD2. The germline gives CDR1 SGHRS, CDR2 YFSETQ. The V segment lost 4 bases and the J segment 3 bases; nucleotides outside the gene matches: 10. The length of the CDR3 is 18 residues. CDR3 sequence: CASSRLAGGPGYTGELFF. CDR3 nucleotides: TGCGCCAGCAGCCGGCTAGCGGGGGGGCCGGGTTACACCGGGGAGCTGTTTTTT.

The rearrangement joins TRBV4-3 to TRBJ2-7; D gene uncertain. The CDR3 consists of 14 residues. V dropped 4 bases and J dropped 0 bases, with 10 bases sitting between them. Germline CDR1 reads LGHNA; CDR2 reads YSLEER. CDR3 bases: TGCGCCAGCAGCCGGCAGGCCTTCTCCTACGAGCAGTACTTC. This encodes CASSRQAFSYEQYF.

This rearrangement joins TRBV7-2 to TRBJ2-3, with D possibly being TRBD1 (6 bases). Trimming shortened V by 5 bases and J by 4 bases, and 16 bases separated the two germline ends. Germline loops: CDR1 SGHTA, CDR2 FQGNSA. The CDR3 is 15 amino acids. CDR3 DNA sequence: TGTGCCAGCAGCCGATTACAGGGCTATCCAGATACGCAGTATTTT. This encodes CASSRLQGYPDTQYF. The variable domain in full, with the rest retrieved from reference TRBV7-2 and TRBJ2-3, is GAGVSQSPSNKVTEKGKDVELRCDPISGHTALYWYRQSLGQGLEFLIYFQGNSAPDKSGLPSDRFSAERTGGSVSTLTIQRTQQEDSAVYLCASSRLQGYPDTQYFGPGTRLTVL.

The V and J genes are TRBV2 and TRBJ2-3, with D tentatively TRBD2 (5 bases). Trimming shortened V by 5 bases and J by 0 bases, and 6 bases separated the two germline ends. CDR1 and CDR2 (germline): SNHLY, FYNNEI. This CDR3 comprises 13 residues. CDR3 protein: CASSRESTDTQYF. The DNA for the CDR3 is TGTGCCAGCAGTCGGGAAAGCACAGATACGCAGTATTTT.

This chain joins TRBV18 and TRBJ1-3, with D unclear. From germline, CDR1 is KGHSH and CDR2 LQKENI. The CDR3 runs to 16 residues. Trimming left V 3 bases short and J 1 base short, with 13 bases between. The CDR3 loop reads CASSPYGVQSGNTIYF. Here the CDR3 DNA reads TGTGCCAGCTCACCTTACGGGGTGCAGTCTGGAAACACCATATATTTT. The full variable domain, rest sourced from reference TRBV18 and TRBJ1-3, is NAGVMQNPRHLVRRRGQEARLRCSPMKGHSHVYWYRQLPEEGLKFMVYLQKENIIDESGMPKERFSAEFPKEGPSILRIQQVVRGDSAAYFCASSPYGVQSGNTIYFGEGSWLTVV.